These 18 T cell receptor beta chains originate from one sample sequenced in a study of blood T cell repertoires in COVID-19. Method: immunoSEQ multiplex PCR; TCRdb's copy keeps in-frame clones and lacks some. The data contain over 250,000 clones, roughly 85% of them singletons. Sequences were obtained from peripheral blood. The receptor set was obtained from a woman in her seventies with acute or convalescent COVID-19.

The chain recombines TRBV7-9 with TRBJ1-3; TRBD1 agrees at 7 bases. The CDR3 has 15 amino acids. After removal of 5 bases from V and 2 bases from J, the junction contained 6 bases not matched to a gene. Germline assignment: CDR1 SEHNR and CDR2 FQNEAQ (reference sequence). CDR3 nucleotide sequence: TGTGCCAGCAGCCCCGACAGGGAGGCTGGAAACACCATATATTTT. It encodes CASSPDREAGNTIYF.

The rearrangement joins TRBV10-3 to TRBJ2-5; possibly TRBD1 for D (6 bases). Trimming removed 0 bases at V and 5 bases at J, with 13 bases between. The V gene's germline CDR1 is ENHRY and CDR2 SYGVKD. This CDR3 has 15 residues. The CDR3 loop is CAISESKDSVETQYF. In nucleotides, the CDR3 is TGTGCCATCAGTGAGTCGAAGGACAGTGTGGAGACCCAGTACTTC.

The V call is TRBV27, the J call TRBJ1-4; the D is unclear. The CDR3 runs 15 residues. Germline V lookup: CDR1 MNHEY, CDR2 SMNVEV (reference sequence). Deletions cut 4 bases from V and 0 bases from J, with 9 bases between. The CDR3 bases are TGTGCCAGCAGTTCCCAAGGAGCAACTAATGAAAAACTGTTTTTT. As protein: CASSSQGATNEKLFF.

This chain links TRBV5-1 with TRBJ2-5; 15 nucleotides align to TRBD2. V trimming: 6 bases; J trimming: 2 bases; junction bases outside the gene matches: 5. CDR3 size: 16 residues. CDR1 is SGHRS and CDR2 is YFSETQ in the germline V gene. Here the CDR3 DNA reads TGCGCCAGCACCCCGGGACTAGCGGGGGGACAAGAGACCCAGTACTTC. Translating gives CASTPGLAGGQETQYF.

This chain joins TRBV4-2 and TRBJ2-3; D gene uncertain. Trimming pared 0 bases from V and 5 bases from J, leaving 9 bases between. The germline V gene has CDR1 LGHNA and CDR2 YNFKEQ. This CDR3 is 14 amino acids long. The chain's CDR3 is CASSQERVGDTQYF. DNA of the CDR3: TGTGCCAGCAGCCAAGAGCGTGTCGGAGATACGCAGTATTTT.

This clone was observed once. The chain carries TRBV10-1 and TRBJ2-3; the match to TRBD1 covers 8 bases. V dropped 0 bases and J dropped 2; count of bases not matched to a gene: 4. The CDR3 contains 16 residues. Per germline, CDR1 WNHNN and CDR2 SYGVQD (reference sequence). The CDR3 DNA follows: TGCGCCAGCAGTGAGTCCCGGACAGGGACCACAGATACGCAGTATTTT. Amino acids: CASSESRTGTTDTQYF.

A note on this clone: A junction end diverges from the germline sequence, so it may reflect a read error. The genes are TRBV7-9 and TRBJ1-2; 7 nucleotides agree with TRBD1. In germline, CDR1 is SEHNR, CDR2 FQNEAQ (reference sequence). The CDR3 has 17 residues. The CDR3 spells CASSPRLPGQLIYAYTF. CDR3 sequence (DNA): TGTGCCAGCAGCCCCCGCCTTCCGGGACAGCTAATTTATGCCTACACCTTC.

The chain's CDR3 is CASSPMTGSQINNEQFF. CDR3 coding DNA: TGTGCCAGCTCACCTATGACAGGTAGCCAAATTAACAATGAGCAGTTCTTC. V usage is TRBV18 and J usage is TRBJ2-1, with D maybe TRBD1 (6 bases). The CDR3 contains 17 residues. CDR1 KGHSH and CDR2 LQKENI come from the germline V gene. Trimming pared 3 bases from V and 5 bases from J, leaving 20 bases between.

This clone was counted only a few times. The chain recombines TRBV7-2 with TRBJ1-1, with 9 bases identical to TRBD1. The CDR3 has 13 amino acids. Per the germline V gene, CDR1 is SGHTA and CDR2 is FQGNSA. V dropped 3 bases and J dropped 4; count of bases not matched to a gene: 0. The CDR3 DNA reads TGTGCCAGCAGCTTGACAGGGGGCACTGAAGCTTTCTTT. Translated, it gives CASSLTGGTEAFF.

The chain combines TRBV6-5 with TRBJ2-7, with D hard to call. This CDR3 is built from 14 residues. The germline V gene has CDR1 MNHEY and CDR2 SVGAGI. Trimming stripped 6 bases from V and 3 bases from J, with 15 bases between. The CDR3 region is CASRSRYLIYEQYF. The CDR3 DNA is TGTGCCAGCAGATCCCGTTACTTGATCTACGAGCAGTACTTC.

The chain links TRBV19 to TRBJ1-5, with 7 bases aligning to TRBD1. The CDR3 runs to 18 residues. From germline, CDR1 is LNHDA and CDR2 SQIVND (reference sequence). V shed 9 bases, J shed 1 base, and the junction held 18 bases outside the gene matches. The CDR3, as DNA: TGTGCCAGGCCCAACTCGCCGCGGATACAGGGGAGCAATCAGCCCCAGCATTTT. Its translation: CARPNSPRIQGSNQPQHF.

The chain recombines TRBV7-8 with TRBJ2-4, with no clear D. In germline, CDR1 is SGHVS, CDR2 FQNEAQ. V lost 1 base, J lost 12 bases, and 13 bases lay in between. The CDR3 is 13 amino acids. The CDR3 here is CASSLGHRENQYF. CDR3 nucleotides: TGTGCCAGCAGCTTAGGGCACAGAGAAAATCAGTACTTC. Complete variable domain (other parts from reference TRBV7-8 and TRBJ2-4): GAGVSQSPRYKVAKRGQDVALRCDPISGHVSLFWYQQALGQGPEFLTYFQNEAQLDKSGLPSDRFFAERPEGSVSTLKIQRTQQEDSAVYLCASSLGHRENQYFGAGTRLSVL.

A single count supports this clone. The rearrangement uses TRBV5-6 and TRBJ1-4, with TRBD1 matching 9 bases. J gave up 8 bases and V 4 bases, and 12 bases lay outside the gene matches. Germline CDR1 SGHDT, CDR2 YYEEEE. The CDR3 is made up of 16 amino acids. CDR3 DNA sequence: TGTGCCAGCAGCCCATCTACGGACAGGGGAGGCGAAAAACTGTTTTTT. It codes for CASSPSTDRGGEKLFF. The complete variable domain, with remaining parts taken from reference TRBV5-6 and TRBJ1-4, reads DAGVTQSPTHLIKTRGQQVTLRCSPKSGHDTVSWYQQALGQGPQFIFQYYEEEERQRGNFPDRFSGHQFPNYSSELNVNALLLGDSALYLCASSPSTDRGGEKLFFGSGTQLSVL.

The rearrangement links TRBV19 to TRBJ2-4; 8 bases are a match to TRBD1. V was pared by 6 bases and J by 5 bases, with 6 bases of the junction left unmatched. CDR1 and CDR2 (germline): LNHDA, SQIVND (reference sequence). The CDR3 extends over 14 amino acids. This CDR3 reads CASRDTGQENIQYF. CDR3 coding DNA: TGTGCCAGTAGAGATACGGGACAGGAAAACATTCAGTACTTC.

The rearrangement uses TRBV30 and TRBJ2-5; 16 bases fit TRBD2. In germline, CDR1 is GTSNPN, CDR2 SVGIG (reference sequence). The CDR3 totals 17 residues. The ends lost 1 base at V and 5 bases at J; junction bases unmatched: 7. As DNA, the CDR3 is TGTGCCTGGAGTGAGGGGACTAGCGGGGGGGTTACTGAGACCCAGTACTTC. Translated: CAWSEGTSGGVTETQYF.

The V call is TRBV3-1 (or the pseudogene TRBV3-2), the J call TRBJ1-1, with D tentatively TRBD1 (6 bases). V lost 4 bases, J lost 11 bases, and 14 bases lay in between. Germline V gives CDR1 LGHDT, CDR2 YNNKEL (reference sequence). This CDR3 is 12 amino acids long. This CDR3 is CASSRLQGMAFF. In DNA form, the CDR3 reads TGTGCCAGCAGCCGCTTACAGGGCATGGCTTTCTTT.

J is TRBJ1-3 and V is TRBV25-1; D call uncertain. The CDR3 sequence is 11 residues long. Trimming shortened V by 11 bases and J by 0 bases, and 5 bases separated the two germline ends. CDR1 and CDR2 from the germline V gene are MGHDK and SYGVNS. CDR3 in DNA: TGTGCCTACAGCTCTGGAAACACCATATATTTT. This codes for CAYSSGNTIYF.

This clone has only one observation. The chain joins TRBV30 to TRBJ1-1; no clear D. This CDR3 region has 13 residues. The V end lost 3 bases, the J end lost 3 bases, and 11 bases lay between the germline ends. Germline lookup yields CDR1 GTSNPN and CDR2 SVGIG (reference sequence). CDR3 coding DNA: TGTGCCTGGAGCCTCTCCGGGGACACTGAAGCTTTCTTT. Encoded protein: CAWSLSGDTEAFF.